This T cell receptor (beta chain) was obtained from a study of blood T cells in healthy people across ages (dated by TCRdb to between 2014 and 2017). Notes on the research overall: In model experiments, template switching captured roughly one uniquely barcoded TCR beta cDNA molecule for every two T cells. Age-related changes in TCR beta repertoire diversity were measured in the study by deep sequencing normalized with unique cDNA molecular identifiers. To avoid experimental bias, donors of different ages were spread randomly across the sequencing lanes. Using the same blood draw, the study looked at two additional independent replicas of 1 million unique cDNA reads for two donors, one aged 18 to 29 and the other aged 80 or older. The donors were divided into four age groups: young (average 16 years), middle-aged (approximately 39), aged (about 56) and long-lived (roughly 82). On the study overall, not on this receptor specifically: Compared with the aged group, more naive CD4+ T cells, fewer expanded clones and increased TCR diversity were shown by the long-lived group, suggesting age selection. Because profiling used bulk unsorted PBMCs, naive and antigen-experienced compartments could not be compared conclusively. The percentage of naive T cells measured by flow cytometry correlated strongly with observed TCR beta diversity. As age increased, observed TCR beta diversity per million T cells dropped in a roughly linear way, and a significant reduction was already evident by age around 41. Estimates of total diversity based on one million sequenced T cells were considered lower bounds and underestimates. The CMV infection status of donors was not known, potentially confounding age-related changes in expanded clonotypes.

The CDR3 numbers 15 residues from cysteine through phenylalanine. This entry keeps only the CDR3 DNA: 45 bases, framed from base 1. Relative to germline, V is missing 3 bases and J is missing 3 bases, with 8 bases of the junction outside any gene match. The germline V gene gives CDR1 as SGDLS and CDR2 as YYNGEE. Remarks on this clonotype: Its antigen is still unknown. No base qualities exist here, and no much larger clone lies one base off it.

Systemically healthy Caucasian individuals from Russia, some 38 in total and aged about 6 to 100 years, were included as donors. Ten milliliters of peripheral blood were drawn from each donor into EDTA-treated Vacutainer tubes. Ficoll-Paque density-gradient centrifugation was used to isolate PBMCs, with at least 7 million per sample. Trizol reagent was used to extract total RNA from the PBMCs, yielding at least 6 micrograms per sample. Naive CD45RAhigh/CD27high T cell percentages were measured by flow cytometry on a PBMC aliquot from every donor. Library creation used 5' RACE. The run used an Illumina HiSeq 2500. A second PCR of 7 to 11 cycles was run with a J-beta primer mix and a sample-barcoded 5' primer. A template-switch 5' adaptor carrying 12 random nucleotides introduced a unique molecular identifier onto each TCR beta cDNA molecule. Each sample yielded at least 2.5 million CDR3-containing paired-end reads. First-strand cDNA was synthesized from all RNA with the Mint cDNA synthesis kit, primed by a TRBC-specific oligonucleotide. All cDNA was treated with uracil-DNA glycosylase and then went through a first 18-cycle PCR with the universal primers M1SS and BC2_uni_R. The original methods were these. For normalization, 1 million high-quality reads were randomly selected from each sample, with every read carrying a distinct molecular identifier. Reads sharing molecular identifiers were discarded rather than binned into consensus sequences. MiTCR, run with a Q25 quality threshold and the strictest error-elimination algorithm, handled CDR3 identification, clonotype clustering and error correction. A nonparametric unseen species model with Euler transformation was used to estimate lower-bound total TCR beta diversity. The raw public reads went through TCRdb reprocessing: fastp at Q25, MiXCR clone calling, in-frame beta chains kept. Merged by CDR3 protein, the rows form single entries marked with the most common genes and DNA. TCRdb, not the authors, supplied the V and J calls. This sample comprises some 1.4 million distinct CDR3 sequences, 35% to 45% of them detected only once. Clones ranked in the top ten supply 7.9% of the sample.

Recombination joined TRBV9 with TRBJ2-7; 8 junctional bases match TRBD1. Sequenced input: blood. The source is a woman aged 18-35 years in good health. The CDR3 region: CASSETGTGNYEQYF. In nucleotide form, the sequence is TGTGCCAGCAGCGAAACCGGGACAGGCAACTACGAGCAGTACTTC. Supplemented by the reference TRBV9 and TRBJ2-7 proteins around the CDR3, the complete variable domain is DSGVTQTPKHLITATGQRVTLRCSPRSGDLSVYWYQQSLDQGLQFLIQYYNGEERAKGNILERFSAQQFPDLHSELNLSSLELGDSALYFCASSETGTGNYEQYFGPGTRLTVT.